These 14 T cell receptor beta chains share one sample of origin, sequenced in a study of vaccination and CD4 T cells after COVID-19. The assay that was used to sequence DNA from cultured CD4+ T cells was the Oncomine TCR Beta short-read assay. TCRdb itself ran the PCR reads through MiXCR, one entry per CDR3 protein. In the table there are approximately 15,000 distinct CDR3 sequences, 40% to 60% of which are singletons. These receptors' targets are unknown. Noted treatment: roughly 10-day PBMC culture with coronavirus spike peptide pools or control peptides (ViraFEST assay). Sequenced material: CD4+ T cells from blood, cultured in vitro, taken before SARS-CoV-2 vaccination. These receptors came from a human donor who had recovered from COVID-19.

The genes are TRBV18 and TRBJ2-2; a weak D match, TRBD1 (6 bases). V was shortened by 3 bases and J by 0 bases, with 11 bases between the two germline ends. Germline values: CDR1 KGHSH, CDR2 LQKENI. This CDR3 region has 16 residues. The CDR3 nucleotides are TGTGCCAGCTCACCTCGGACAGCGGCGAACACCGGGGAGCTGTTTTTT. Its protein is CASSPRTAANTGELFF.

Comment on this clonotype: One end of the junction does not line up with germline, which may come from a read error. This sequence joins TRBV19 and TRBJ1-5, with D possibly being TRBD1 (5 bases). The CDR3 spans 13 residues. The germline CDR1 and CDR2 sequences are LNHDA and SQIVND (reference sequence). In DNA form, the CDR3 reads TGTGCCGGTAGGGCCCAGGGACCTCAGCCCCAGCATTTT. This translates into CAGRAQGPQPQHF.

This chain connects TRBV27 to TRBJ1-1, with unresolved D. CDR3 length: 14 residues. V was shortened by 4 bases and J by 4 bases, with 13 bases between the two germline ends. CDR1 and CDR2 (germline): MNHEY, SMNVEV (reference sequence). As DNA, the CDR3 is TGTGCCAGCAGTTCCACCACCGGTGGCACTGAAGCTTTCTTT. This sequence encodes CASSSTTGGTEAFF.

J is TRBJ2-5 and V is TRBV9, with D perhaps assigned TRBD1 or TRBD2 (6 bases each). CDR1 is SGDLS and CDR2 is YYNGEE in the germline V gene. Trimming took off 4 bases at V and 1 base at J, with 20 bases between the two ends. The CDR3 extends over 17 amino acids. The CDR3 loop reads CASSPRWGAGPQETQYF. The CDR3 DNA is TGTGCCAGCAGCCCCCGATGGGGGGCAGGCCCCCAAGAGACCCAGTACTTC.

This clonotype was counted only a few times. The CDR3 spells CAWGGIEETQYF. The DNA for the CDR3 is TGTGCCTGGGGGGGGATCGAAGAGACCCAGTACTTC. The chain carries TRBV30 and TRBJ2-5; possible D gene TRBD2, 6 bases. V gave up 5 bases and J gave up 3 bases, with 10 bases separating them. Germline-derived CDR1 and CDR2 are GTSNPN and SVGIG (reference sequence). The CDR3 runs 12 residues.

The V gene is TRBV19, the J gene TRBJ2-7; D tentatively fits TRBD1 or TRBD2 (5 bases each). The CDR3 contains 15 residues. Trimming cost V 3 bases and J 0 bases, with 12 bases left between them. Germline CDR1 reads LNHDA; CDR2 reads SQIVND (reference sequence). The CDR3 DNA sequence: TGTGCCAGTAGTATCCCAGGGAGAGGCTCCTACGAGCAGTACTTC. It yields the protein CASSIPGRGSYEQYF.

This chain connects TRBV5-1 to TRBJ1-6; tentative D call: TRBD1 (5 bases). The CDR3 consists of 15 residues. Between the trimmed V and J ends, which lost 0 bases and 10 bases, there was a span of 14 bases. CDR1 is SGHRS, CDR2 YFSETQ, per germline. CDR3 sequence reads: CASSLGGTRRSPLHF. The CDR3 nucleotides are TGCGCCAGCAGCTTGGGCGGGACGCGAAGGTCACCCCTCCACTTT.

This clonotype was observed a single time. The chain employs TRBV28 and TRBJ2-7; 10 nucleotides align to TRBD2. Germline CDR1 is MDHEN and CDR2 is SYDVKM. The length of the CDR3 is 12 residues. With 3 bases clipped from V and 13 bases from J, the junction kept 6 bases outside the gene matches. DNA of the CDR3: TGTGCCAGCAGTTTCCTAGCGGGAGTCTCTTACTTC. It specifies CASSFLAGVSYF.

This chain joins TRBV20-1 and TRBJ2-1; D possibly corresponds to TRBD2 (6 bases). V was shortened by 0 bases and J by 0 bases, with 12 bases between the two germline ends. Germline V CDR1 and CDR2: DFQATT, SNEGSKA (reference sequence). The CDR3 covers 16 residues. CDR3 loop: CSAREERAASYNEQFF. The CDR3 nucleotides are TGCAGTGCTAGAGAGGAGCGGGCAGCCTCCTACAATGAGCAGTTCTTC.

This chain uses TRBV5-4 with TRBJ1-1; no firm D call. Trimming cost V 0 bases and J 4 bases, with 10 bases left between them. The CDR3 contains 14 residues. The germline V gene encodes CDR1 SGHNT and CDR2 YYREEE (reference sequence). CDR3 nucleotides: TGTGCCAGCAGCTTGGACTCTCGGGGCACTGAAGCTTTCTTT. Translation gives CASSLDSRGTEAFF. The full variable domain, completed using reference TRBV5-4 and TRBJ1-1, is ETGVTQSPTHLIKTRGQQVTLRCSSQSGHNTVSWYQQALGQGPQFIFQYYREEENGRGNFPPRFSGLQFPNYSSELNVNALELDDSALYLCASSLDSRGTEAFFGQGTRLTVV.

This clonotype was seen a few times. The chain joins TRBV20-1 to TRBJ2-3; D is unresolved. Germline-derived CDR1 and CDR2 are DFQATT and SNEGSKA (reference sequence). The CDR3 is 16 residues long. V was clipped by 0 bases and J by 4 bases, with 17 bases between them. The CDR3 protein is CSARDPGNPNADTQYF. In nucleotides, the CDR3 is TGCAGTGCTAGAGATCCAGGAAATCCGAATGCAGATACGCAGTATTTT.

The sample holds a few counts of this clonotype. The V gene is TRBV20-1, the J gene TRBJ1-5; TRBD1 might be the D (5 bases). CDR3 length: 16 amino acids. Trimming pared 2 bases from V and 5 bases from J, leaving 19 bases between. Germline V gene sequence: CDR1 DFQATT, CDR2 SNEGSKA (reference sequence). The CDR3 bases are TGCAGTGCTAGAACGGACACGCCCCGGCTGGATCAGCCCCAGCATTTT. Translation gives CSARTDTPRLDQPQHF.

The chain links TRBV12-3 or TRBV12-4 to TRBJ1-5; D is ambiguous. The CDR3 is made up of 14 amino acids. Trimming cost V 3 bases and J 1 base, with 7 bases left between them. CDR3 DNA sequence: TGTGCCAGCAGTTTGGGAGGGAGCAATCAGCCCCAGCATTTT. Amino acid sequence: CASSLGGSNQPQHF.

The J gene is TRBJ2-1, the V gene TRBV6-5; 7 positions match TRBD1. The CDR3 runs to 13 residues. Germline V gene sequence: CDR1 MNHEY, CDR2 SVGAGI. Trimming cost V 0 bases and J 7 bases; bases outside gene matches: 0. This CDR3 is CASSYSRGNEQFF. The CDR3, as DNA: TGTGCCAGCAGTTACTCCAGGGGGAATGAGCAGTTCTTC.